This entry is about one T cell receptor (beta chain). What it recognizes is unknown. The V gene's germline CDR1 is GTSNPN and CDR2 SVGIG (reference sequence). This CDR3 spans 13 amino acids. Trimming took 5 bases from V and 5 from J, leaving 13 bases between them. The data belong to a study of beta chain features in type 1 diabetes. Study-wide results and caveats: Naive, central memory and Treg TCRB repertoires seemed to resemble each other more closely in patients than they did in healthy donors. There was a moderate but significant shortening of TCRB CDR3s in all four CD4+ subsets of Type 1 diabetes patients.

Sequenced material consisted of expressed TCRB transcripts (all of the isolated RNA was reverse transcribed). The repertoire was sequenced with immunoSEQ multiplex PCR; TCRdb's copy has only in-frame clones and lacks some. The sample has some 290,000 clones, more than 13% seen once. The V gene is TRBV30, the J gene TRBJ1-5, with unresolved D. The source of this sequence is a man younger than 40 with type 1 diabetes. Sequenced sample: naive CD4+ T cells from blood. CDR3 sequence (DNA): TGTGCCTGGGCTGGGCAGCAGGATCAGCCCCAGCATTTT. This encodes CAWAGQQDQPQHF.